This T cell receptor (beta chain) was recorded in a study of cytomegalovirus exposure and HLA in healthy donors. Study background: Among the approximately 420 donors who were genotyped, about 80% fell in the genetic ancestry cluster that is associated with self-reported Caucasian donors. General study points: A cluster of highly shared sequence variants was likely a sequencing artifact. Reports showed the classifier diagnosing cytomegalovirus status with high specificity and sensitivity.

Turning to this clone: Its antigen remains unknown.

Primers included in the PCR were 60 Vbeta and 13 Jbeta primers. Libraries were prepared by immunoSEQ multiplex PCR; TCRdb keeps only in-frame clonotypes and omits some of them. Here the sample spans about 37,000 clones, around 69% being singletons. Per the germline V gene, CDR1 is MGHRA and CDR2 is YSYEKL. Trimming cost V 2 bases and J 3 bases; bases outside gene matches: 9. The CDR3 is 16 residues long. The chain combines TRBV4-1 with TRBJ2-7; 8 bases align to TRBD1. The sequence derives from a man aged 25 to 40 in good health and CMV-seronegative. The sample consisted of PBMCs. In DNA, the CDR3 is TGCGCCAGCAGCCAAACTCAGGGGGCGGGTCACTACGAGCAGTACTTC. Amino acid sequence: CASSQTQGAGHYEQYF.